The rows below give T cell receptor beta chains drawn from one sample of a study of blood T cells in healthy people across ages. TCRdb recomputed calls from the 5' RACE reads with MiXCR, one row per CDR3 protein. The table shows 540,000 or so distinct CDR3 sequences, with 24% occurring only once. The data were also submitted as part of a second study, on T cells of mothers and their children.

Sequencing was carried out using blood. The receptors come from a boy aged 5-17 years in good health. Both conserved end residues are part of each CDR3. Fields, in order: clone size, J gene, D gene, V gene, CDR3 DNA, CDR3 protein. A D gene is named only where the DNA matches it firmly. Not every row has a clone size; where given, it reads once, few, many or a size class.

>NA|TRBJ1-2|TRBD1|TRBV7-2
TGTGCCAGCAGCTCGCCTGGGACAGCGAAGTATAGCTACACCTTC
CASSSPGTAKYSYTF
>NA|TRBJ1-2|TRBD1|TRBV7-8
TGTGCCGGCCTCCCTAGCACAGGGGACGGCTACACCTTC
CAGLPSTGDGYTF
>NA|TRBJ1-2|NA|TRBV29-1
TGCAGCGCGCTCGGCGACGGAATAACTGGTGGCTACACCTTC
CSALGDGITGGYTF
>NA|TRBJ2-5|TRBD1|TRBV5-5
TGTGCCAGCAGCTTTCGAGGGACAGGGGGCGCGAGGGTGGAGACCCAGTACTTC
CASSFRGTGGARVETQYF
>few|TRBJ2-7|NA|TRBV3-1
TGTGCCAGCAGCCAGACTAGGGGCGGCGAATCTATTTACTCCTACGAGCAGTACTTC
CASSQTRGGESIYSYEQYF
>few|TRBJ2-7|TRBD1|TRBV6-4
TGTGCCAGCAGCGTTGAACAGGGGGAGAACTACGAGCAGTACTTC
CASSVEQGENYEQYF
>few|TRBJ2-7|NA|TRBV7-9
TGTGCCAGCAGCCCCACAGCGACCGCCTACGAGCAGTACTTC
CASSPTATAYEQYF
>many|TRBJ2-2|NA|TRBV6-6
TGTGCCAGCAGTTATTTTGGGACCGGGGAGCTGTTTTTT
CASSYFGTGELFF
>NA|TRBJ2-7|TRBD2|TRBV27
TGTGCCAGCAGTTTATCCTTAGGACTAGAAACCGGCGAGCAGTACTTC
CASSLSLGLETGEQYF
>NA|TRBJ2-3|NA|TRBV12-3/TRBV12-4
TGTGCCAGCAGTCCTGGAGGAGGGGGCACAGATGCGCAGTATTTT
CASSPGGGGTDAQYF
>many|TRBJ2-5|NA|TRBV10-3
TGTGCCATCAGTGAGAGGAGGCAAGAGACCCAGTACTTC
CAISERRQETQYF
>NA|TRBJ1-4|NA|TRBV5-6
TGTGCCAGCAGCAGAGCAGGAACTAATGAAAAACTGTTTTTT
CASSRAGTNEKLFF
>few|TRBJ1-6|TRBD1|TRBV5-5
TGTGCCAGCAGCCCGCGACAGGGACCTAATTCACCCCTCCACTTT
CASSPRQGPNSPLHF
>NA|TRBJ2-5|TRBD2|TRBV6-2/TRBV6-3
TGTGCCAGCAGTTACTCTAGCGGGGACCGAGAGACCCAGTACTTC
CASSYSSGDRETQYF
>few|TRBJ2-5|TRBD2|TRBV7-2
TGTGCCAGCAGCTTCCAAGCGGGGGGTGGGGAGACCCAGTACTTC
CASSFQAGGGETQYF
>many|TRBJ1-5|NA|TRBV5-6
TGTGCCAGCAGTCTCGGACAGAGCAATCAGCCCCAGCATTTT
CASSLGQSNQPQHF
>few|TRBJ2-3|TRBD2|TRBV20-1
TGCAGTGCTAGAGATCCCTCCACCCGACTAGCGGGGGGACCAGATACGCAGTATTTT
CSARDPSTRLAGGPDTQYF
>many|TRBJ1-2|NA|TRBV7-2
TGTGCCAGCAGCTTAACTCCGGATCCCTATGGCTACACCTTC
CASSLTPDPYGYTF
>few|TRBJ1-1|TRBD1|TRBV28
TGTGCCAGCAGTTTCGGCTACAGGGGGAGGATGGGCACTGAAGCTTTCTTT
CASSFGYRGRMGTEAFF
>NA|TRBJ2-5|NA|TRBV2
TGTGCCAGCAGTGATGCCCGTTGGGAGAAGATCGAGACCCAGTACTTC
CASSDARWEKIETQYF
>NA|TRBJ2-1|TRBD2|TRBV7-9
TGTGCCAGCAGCTTGGACACTAGCGGGGAGTACAATGAGCAGTTCTTC
CASSLDTSGEYNEQFF
>NA|TRBJ2-7|NA|TRBV6-6
TGTGCCAGCAGCGGCAGCGCGGCATACTACGAGCAGTACTTC
CASSGSAAYYEQYF
>NA|TRBJ2-2|TRBD1|TRBV24-1
TGTGCCACCAGTGCCGGGACAGACACCGGGGAGCTGTTTTTT
CATSAGTDTGELFF